These 11 T cell receptor beta chains originate from one sample sequenced in a study of shared clonotypes between healthy human individuals. The method was immunoSEQ multiplex PCR; TCRdb's version includes in-frame clones alone and lacks a portion of them. Of about 1 million clones in the sample, more than 60% are singletons; the top ten hold approximately 1.5%. Sequencing input: memory CD4+ T cells sorted from blood. As to subset: CD45RA-negative fraction. The receptors come from a man in his late teens or twenties in good health.

J is TRBJ2-3 and V is TRBV5-1, with TRBD1 as a possible D gene (5 bases). This CDR3 region has 13 residues. CDR1 SGHRS and CDR2 YFSETQ come from the germline V gene. The V and J ends lost 5 bases and 2 bases respectively, with 9 bases between them. CDR3 amino acids: CASRQVVTDTQYF. CDR3 nucleotides: TGCGCCAGCAGACAGGTGGTCACAGATACGCAGTATTTT.

This chain links TRBV4-2 with TRBJ1-2; D is unclear. CDR1 is LGHNA and CDR2 is YNFKEQ in the germline V gene. The V end was cut by 0 bases, the J end by 6 bases, with 8 bases between. The CDR3 loop spans 13 amino acids. CDR3 loop: CASSQDGKDGYTF. The CDR3 nucleotides are TGTGCCAGCAGCCAAGACGGGAAGGATGGCTACACCTTC.

This rearrangement joins TRBV29-1 to TRBJ1-1, with D tentatively TRBD1 (6 bases). Trimming pared 7 bases from V and 6 bases from J, leaving 12 bases between. Germline assignment: CDR1 SQVTM and CDR2 ANQGSEA. The CDR3 sequence is 11 residues long. As DNA, the CDR3 is TGCAGCGCGTCGGGGGGCGCTGAAGCTTTCTTT. Amino acids: CSASGGAEAFF.

The chain is built from TRBV9 and TRBJ2-3; the match to TRBD2 covers 7 bases. J gave up 4 bases and V 0 bases, and 11 bases lay outside the gene matches. The germline gives CDR1 SGDLS, CDR2 YYNGEE. The CDR3 length is 17 residues. CDR3 sequence (DNA): TGTGCCAGCAGCGTAGGGCGGGGCGGGAGTTTCGCAGATACGCAGTATTTT. Protein sequence: CASSVGRGGSFADTQYF.

V usage is TRBV11-2 and J usage is TRBJ2-4, with 8 nucleotides matching TRBD1. J was trimmed by 16 bases and V by 2 bases; bases with no gene match: 10. The V gene's germline CDR1 is SGHAT and CDR2 FQNNGV. The CDR3 covers 13 residues. CDR3 bases: TGTGCCAGCAGCTTAAAGGGTACCGACAGGGGCTACTTC. It is translated as CASSLKGTDRGYF.

Here the CDR3 reads CASSQGTGASYEQYF. CDR3 DNA sequence: TGTGCCAGCAGCCAAGGGACAGGGGCCTCCTACGAGCAGTACTTC. V and J are TRBV4-2 and TRBJ2-7, with 9 bases fitting TRBD1. The V segment lost 1 base and the J segment 0 bases; nucleotides outside the gene matches: 1. CDR1 and CDR2 from the germline V gene are LGHNA and YNFKEQ. The CDR3 loop spans 15 amino acids.

The chain is built from TRBV5-1 and TRBJ2-5; 12 positions agree with TRBD2. V was clipped by 0 bases and J by 5 bases; unmatched bases: 8. The CDR3 spans 17 residues. Germline assignment: CDR1 SGHRS and CDR2 YFSETQ. The CDR3 loop reads CASSLVSSGGAGETQYF. CDR3 bases: TGCGCCAGCAGCTTGGTGTCTAGCGGGGGGGCCGGTGAGACCCAGTACTTC.

In the case of this clone: This is likely an artifact of a read error, given a far larger clone one base away. The rearrangement joins TRBV5-6 to TRBJ1-5; D is uncertain. The germline CDR1 and CDR2 sequences are SGHDT and YYEEEE. This CDR3 has 14 residues. The CDR3 nucleotides are TGTACCAGCAGCTTGCGGGGTGGCAATCAGCCCCAGCATTTT. This gives the protein CTSSLRGGNQPQHF.

This clone was observed a handful of times. The genes are TRBV10-1 and TRBJ2-7, with D perhaps matching TRBD2 (5 bases). The CDR3 sequence is 12 residues long. V lost 3 bases and J lost 7, with 10 bases in between. The germline V gene has CDR1 WNHNN and CDR2 SYGVQD (reference sequence). The CDR3 nucleotides read TGCGCCAGCAGTGAACGAGGGTCTGAGCAGTACTTC. Translating gives CASSERGSEQYF.

V gene TRBV7-2 combines with J gene TRBJ2-2; D gene unclear. The CDR3 runs 12 residues. Germline V gene sequence: CDR1 SGHTA, CDR2 FQGNSA. Trimming left V 9 bases short and J 6 bases short, with 11 bases between. CDR3 protein: CARGIVAGELFF. The CDR3 DNA reads as TGTGCCAGGGGTATCGTGGCCGGGGAGCTGTTTTTT.

This clone was observed many times. The chain has TRBV7-2 and TRBJ1-4; the D gene is possibly TRBD1 (6 bases). Between the trimmed V and J ends, which lost 4 bases and 8 bases, there was a span of 14 bases. The germline CDR1 and CDR2 sequences are SGHTA and FQGNSA. The CDR3 runs 14 residues. CDR3 nucleotides: TGTGCCAGCAGCTCGACAGGAAATGGGGAAAAACTGTTTTTT. It encodes CASSSTGNGEKLFF.